This TCR beta chain came from a study of T cell changes during pregnancy in multiple sclerosis. This CDR3 spans 13 amino acids. The V gene's germline CDR1 is MNHEY and CDR2 SMNVEV (reference sequence). V lost 5 bases, J lost 2 bases, and 9 bases lay in between. Profiled with immunoSEQ multiplex PCR; TCRdb holds only in-frame clones, not every one. The sample records tens of thousands of clones, roughly 92% being singletons. The chain combines TRBV27 with TRBJ1-1; the D gene is possibly TRBD1 (6 bases). This sample comprised peripheral blood, obtained after pregnancy. The TCR sequence derives from a female donor with multiple sclerosis, enrolled in a pregnancy study. The chain's CDR3 is CASSTQGNTEAFF. CDR3 in DNA: TGTGCCAGCAGTACACAGGGTAACACTGAAGCTTTCTTT.